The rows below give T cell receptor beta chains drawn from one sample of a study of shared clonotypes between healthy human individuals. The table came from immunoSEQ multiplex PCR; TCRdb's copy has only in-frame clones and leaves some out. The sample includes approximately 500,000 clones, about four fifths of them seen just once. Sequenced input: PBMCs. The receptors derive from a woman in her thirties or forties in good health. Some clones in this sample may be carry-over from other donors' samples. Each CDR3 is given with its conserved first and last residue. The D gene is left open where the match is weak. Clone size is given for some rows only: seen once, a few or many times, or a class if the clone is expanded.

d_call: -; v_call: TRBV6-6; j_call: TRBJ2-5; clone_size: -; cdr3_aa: CARRQALYQETQYF; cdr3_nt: TGTGCCAGAAGACAGGCGCTGTACCAAGAGACCCAGTACTTC
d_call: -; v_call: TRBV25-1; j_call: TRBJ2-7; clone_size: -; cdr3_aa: CASSDTYEQYF; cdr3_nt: TGTGCCAGCAGTGACACCTACGAGCAGTACTTC
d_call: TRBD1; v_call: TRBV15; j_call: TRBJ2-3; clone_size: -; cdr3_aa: CATNARQGGDTQYF; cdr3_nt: TGTGCCACCAACGCTAGACAGGGTGGAGATACGCAGTATTTT
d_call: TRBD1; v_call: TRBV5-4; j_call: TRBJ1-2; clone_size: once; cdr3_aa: CASSERTGANYGYTF; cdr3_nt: TGTGCCAGCAGCGAGAGGACAGGAGCTAACTATGGCTACACCTTC
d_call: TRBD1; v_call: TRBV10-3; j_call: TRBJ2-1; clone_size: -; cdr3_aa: CAITQGQYNEQFF; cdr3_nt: TGTGCCATCACCCAGGGACAGTACAATGAGCAGTTCTTC
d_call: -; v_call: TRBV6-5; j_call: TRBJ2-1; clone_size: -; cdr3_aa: CASSGPGPLAEQFF; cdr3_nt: TGTGCCAGCAGCGGCCCGGGACCTCTCGCTGAGCAGTTCTTC
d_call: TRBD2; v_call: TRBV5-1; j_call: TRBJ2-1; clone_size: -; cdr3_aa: CASSFLSLAGGGRSYNEQFF; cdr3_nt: TGCGCCAGCAGCTTCCTCTCGCTAGCGGGAGGGGGAAGGTCCTACAATGAGCAGTTCTTC
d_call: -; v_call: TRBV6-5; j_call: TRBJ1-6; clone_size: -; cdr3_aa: CASMRQSSYNSPLHF; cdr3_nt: TGTGCCAGCATGCGGCAGAGCTCCTATAATTCACCCCTCCACTTT
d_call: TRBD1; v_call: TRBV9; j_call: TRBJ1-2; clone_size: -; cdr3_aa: CASSVEGGQYGYTF; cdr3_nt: TGTGCCAGCAGCGTAGAGGGGGGACAGTATGGCTACACCTTC
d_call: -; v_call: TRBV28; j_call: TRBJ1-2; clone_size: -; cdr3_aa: CASSLARVYGYTF; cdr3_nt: TGTGCCAGCAGTTTGGCCCGAGTCTATGGCTACACCTTC